This T cell receptor beta chain was captured in a study of T cell responses to AZD1222 COVID-19 vaccine. Study results and caveats: No day 14 peak samples; only post-peak repertoires were characterized. Two AZD1222 administrations were followed by greater Spike-specific TCR breadth and depth. Donors were chiefly white British, with a greater number of females, and clonal diversity was perhaps underestimated. Regions 160-218 and 743-854 dominated among vaccine-associated CD4 TCRs spanning spike.

Clones were read by immunoSEQ multiplex PCR, and TCRdb kept only the in-frame ones, dropping some. Of approximately 130,000 clones in the sample, 88% are singletons; the top ten hold roughly 5.2%. Concerning this clone: Its target is not known.

Unmatched junction bases numbered 2, after V lost 1 base and J lost 0 bases. Germline loops: CDR1 SGHNT, CDR2 YENEEA. CDR3 length: 16 residues. The chain is built from TRBV11-3 and TRBJ2-1; the match to TRBD2 covers 8 bases. The source is an adult who received the AZD1222 COVID-19 vaccine. Source: peripheral blood, taken 28 days after the second AZD1222 dose. The CDR3 coding sequence is TGTGCCAGCAGCTTAGGGGGACTAGGCTCCTACAATGAGCAGTTCTTC. Translating gives CASSLGGLGSYNEQFF.